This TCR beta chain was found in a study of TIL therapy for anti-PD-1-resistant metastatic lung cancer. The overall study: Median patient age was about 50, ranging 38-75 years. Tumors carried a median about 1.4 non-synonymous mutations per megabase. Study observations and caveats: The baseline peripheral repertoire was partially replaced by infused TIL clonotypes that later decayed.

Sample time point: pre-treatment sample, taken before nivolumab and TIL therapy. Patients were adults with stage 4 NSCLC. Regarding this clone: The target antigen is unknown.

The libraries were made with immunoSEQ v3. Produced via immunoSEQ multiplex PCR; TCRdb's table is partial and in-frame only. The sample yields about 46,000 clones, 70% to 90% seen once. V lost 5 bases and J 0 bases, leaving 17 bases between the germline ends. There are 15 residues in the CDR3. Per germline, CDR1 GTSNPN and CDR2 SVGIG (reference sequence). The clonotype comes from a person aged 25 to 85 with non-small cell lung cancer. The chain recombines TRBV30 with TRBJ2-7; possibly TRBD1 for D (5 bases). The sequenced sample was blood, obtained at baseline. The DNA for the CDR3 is TGTGCCTGGGCCATAAGGGGCAGCAGCTCCTACGAGCAGTACTTC. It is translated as CAWAIRGSSSYEQYF.